The clone carrying this T cell receptor (beta chain) was detected ten times or more. Trimming cost V 3 bases and J 1 base; bases outside gene matches: 2. This CDR3 spans 15 amino acids. Germline V gene data show CDR1 as SGDLS and CDR2 as YYNGEE. Separate cDNA molecules each had unique molecular identifiers attached to them. Each CDR3 protein is one row after TCRdb ran MiXCR on the 5' RACE reads. The table lists about 22,000 distinct CDR3 sequences, roughly 3.5% of them singletons. The record originates from a study of early T cells in non-severe SARS-CoV-2 infection. Sequencing was performed on whole blood. The rearrangement uses TRBV9 and TRBJ1-2; TRBD1 agrees at 11 bases. This clonotype originated in an adult who was a healthcare worker with PCR-confirmed SARS-CoV-2 infection or an uninfected control (not recorded which). The CDR3 region is CASSAGQGVNYGYTF. CDR3 coding DNA: TGTGCCAGCAGCGCGGGACAGGGGGTTAACTATGGCTACACCTTC. The whole variable domain, remainder taken from reference TRBV9 and TRBJ1-2, is DSGVTQTPKHLITATGQRVTLRCSPRSGDLSVYWYQQSLDQGLQFLIQYYNGEERAKGNILERFSAQQFPDLHSELNLSSLELGDSALYFCASSAGQGVNYGYTFGSGTRLTVV.